These T cell receptor beta chains were read from a single sample in a study of Ad26.COV2.S vaccination and SARS-CoV-2 variants. The method was immunoSEQ multiplex PCR; TCRdb's version includes in-frame clones alone and lacks a portion of them. Seen here are over 400,000 clones, 85% to 90% observed once, and the top ten hold about 2.5%. This material consisted of peripheral blood, taken in a trial of Ad26.COV2.S vaccine versus placebo. Receptors were obtained from a person aged 18-60 years who received the Ad26.COV2.S COVID-19 vaccine or a placebo. Both conserved end residues are part of each CDR3. D genes are given only for firm matches. For some rows the clone size is stated as once, few or many, or as a class when expanded; others skip it.

J | size | V | D | CDR3 | DNA
TRBJ1-6 | . | TRBV6-5 | TRBD1 | CASSFRDRNSPLHF | TGTGCCAGCAGTTTCCGGGACAGAAATTCACCCCTCCACTTT
TRBJ1-6 | . | TRBV3-1/TRBV3-2 | . | CASSQDLWAYSPLHF | TGTGCCAGCAGCCAAGATCTTTGGGCCTATTCACCCCTCCACTTT
TRBJ1-1 | . | TRBV7-3 | . | CASSRRPGQHRRDEAFF | TGTGCCAGCAGTCGCCGCCCGGGCCAGCACAGGAGGGATGAAGCTTTCTTT
TRBJ1-5 | few | TRBV6-5 | . | CASSWEWGQPQHF | TGTGCCAGCAGTTGGGAGTGGGGTCAGCCCCAGCATTTT
TRBJ1-5 | . | TRBV25-1 | . | CASSENGDGVRNQPQHF | TGTGCCAGCAGTGAAAACGGTGATGGAGTCCGCAATCAGCCCCAGCATTTT
TRBJ1-5 | once | TRBV28 | TRBD1 | CASSWGQGRISSNQPQHF | TGTGCCAGCAGTTGGGGACAGGGAAGGATCTCTAGCAATCAGCCCCAGCATTTT
TRBJ1-1 | once | TRBV18 | . | CASSPAGRTEAFF | TGTGCCAGCTCACCAGCAGGGCGGACTGAAGCTTTCTTT
TRBJ2-3 | once | TRBV5-1 | . | CASSLTGLSTDTQYF | TGCGCCAGCAGCTTGACGGGGCTTAGCACAGATACGCAGTATTTT
TRBJ1-2 | . | TRBV14 | TRBD1 | CASSPRTGQRIDGYTF | TGTGCCAGCAGCCCTCGGACAGGGCAACGAATCGATGGCTACACCTTC
TRBJ2-3 | . | TRBV5-4 | . | CASSLAWGAVDTQYF | TGTGCCAGCAGCTTGGCCTGGGGGGCCGTAGATACGCAGTATTTT
TRBJ2-5 | . | TRBV9 | TRBD2 | CASSFGLAGAPGETQYF | TGTGCCAGCAGCTTCGGACTAGCGGGCGCCCCTGGGGAGACCCAGTACTTC
TRBJ2-1 | . | TRBV7-3 | TRBD2 | CASSLWRGLGYNEQFF | TGTGCCAGCAGCTTATGGCGGGGGTTAGGTTATAATGAGCAGTTCTTC
TRBJ2-7 | once | TRBV28 | . | CASSFSQGFHEQYF | TGTGCCAGCAGTTTTTCCCAGGGGTTCCACGAGCAGTACTTC
TRBJ2-7 | . | TRBV19 | . | CASRFRTPLSYEQYF | TGTGCCAGTAGGTTTAGGACGCCCCTCTCCTACGAGCAGTACTTC
TRBJ2-3 | . | TRBV5-1 | TRBD2 | CASRAGAHTDTQYF | TGCGCCAGCAGAGCGGGGGCCCACACAGATACGCAGTATTTT
TRBJ2-5 | . | TRBV28 | . | CASTTQGFGTQETQYF | TGTGCCAGCACCACCCAGGGCTTCGGGACCCAAGAGACCCAGTACTTC
TRBJ1-3 | . | TRBV24-1 | . | CATSDSGNTIYF | TGTGCCACCAGTGATTCTGGAAACACCATATATTTT
TRBJ2-1 | few | TRBV14 | TRBD2 | CASSQTSGSDGEQFF | TGTGCCAGCAGCCAAACTAGCGGGAGTGACGGTGAGCAGTTCTTC
TRBJ2-7 | . | TRBV19 | . | CASSILGHRYEQYF | TGTGCCAGTAGTATTTTAGGACACCGCTACGAGCAGTACTTC
TRBJ2-2 | once | TRBV11-3 | TRBD2 | CASSLSAGVTGELFF | TGTGCCAGCAGCTTAAGCGCGGGAGTCACCGGGGAGCTGTTTTTT
TRBJ2-7 | . | TRBV29-1 | . | CSVEVVYEQYF | TGCAGCGTTGAAGTGGTCTACGAGCAGTACTTC
TRBJ1-2 | . | TRBV4-3 | TRBD1 | CASSQATGTGYTF | TGCGCCAGCAGCCAAGCGACAGGGACGGGCTACACCTTC
TRBJ2-1 | . | TRBV7-2 | TRBD1 | CASSTPGQGSSSYNEQFF | TGTGCCAGCAGCACCCCCGGACAGGGTTCTAGTTCCTACAATGAGCAGTTCTTC
TRBJ2-1 | . | TRBV29-1 | TRBD2 | CSVGPAGGVNEQFF | TGCAGCGTTGGGCCAGCGGGAGGGGTTAATGAGCAGTTCTTC
TRBJ2-3 | . | TRBV4-2 | TRBD2 | CASSHSRWGGEPDTQYF | TGTGCCAGCAGCCACTCTCGATGGGGGGGTGAGCCAGATACGCAGTATTTT
TRBJ1-5 | . | TRBV5-5 | TRBD1 | CASAPGQGFYSNQPQHF | TGTGCCAGCGCCCCGGGACAGGGGTTTTATAGCAATCAGCCCCAGCATTTT
TRBJ2-3 | . | TRBV27 | TRBD2 | CASSFSGRAGTDTQYF | TGTGCCAGCAGCTTTAGCGGGAGGGCAGGCACAGATACGCAGTATTTT
TRBJ1-2 | . | TRBV7-3 | . | CASSPGPHYGYTF | TGTGCCAGCAGCCCTGGGCCTCACTATGGCTACACCTTC
TRBJ1-4 | . | TRBV2 | . | CASRVGGPYTNEKLFF | TGTGCCAGCAGGGTGGGGGGGCCTTACACTAATGAAAAACTGTTTTTT
TRBJ2-1 | . | TRBV24-1 | TRBD2 | CATSGLAGLTQGSYNEQFF | TGTGCCACCAGTGGACTAGCGGGACTCACTCAGGGCTCCTACAATGAGCAGTTCTTC
TRBJ1-2 | . | TRBV5-1 | . | CASSPLRGNYGYTF | TGCGCCAGCAGCCCCCTACGAGGTAACTATGGCTACACCTTC